The entry below describes one TCR beta chain. Authors' data handling: Reference gene primer amplification in the assay estimated nucleated cell counts. Profiling relied on immunoSEQ multiplex PCR, and the TCRdb table lists in-frame clones only, not all of them. The DNA gave D and trimming, while V, J and clone size come from that table. The sample holds 200,000 or so clones, roughly four fifths seen once. This CDR3 spans 15 amino acids. Germline V lookup: CDR1 MNHEY, CDR2 SMNVEV (reference sequence). V was shortened by 7 bases and J by 0 bases, with 15 bases between the two germline ends. The sample belongs to a study of blood T cell repertoires in COVID-19. At the level of the study: Spain, Italy and the United States supplied samples that represented acute and convalescent COVID-19. Sample material is recorded as cDNA or gDNA derived from T cells, B-cell-depleted T cells, or PBMCs.

Patients at the Seattle site were enrolled during active infection and followed longitudinally. The sequencing input was peripheral blood. The chain carries TRBV27 and TRBJ1-1, with D unresolved. The TCR comes from a woman older than 75 with COVID-19, enrolled during active disease. The CDR3 here is CASTPRSGVNTEAFF. CDR3 DNA: TGTGCCAGCACCCCAAGGAGCGGGGTGAACACTGAAGCTTTCTTT.